This T cell receptor beta chain was profiled in a study of T cell changes during pregnancy in multiple sclerosis. Produced via immunoSEQ multiplex PCR; TCRdb's table is partial and in-frame only. The table lists about 68,000 clones, roughly 89% of them singletons. CDR1 SEHNR and CDR2 FQNEAQ come from the germline V gene (reference sequence). J was trimmed by 2 bases and V by 4 bases; bases with no gene match: 5. This CDR3 comprises 17 residues. The TCR was taken from a female donor with multiple sclerosis, enrolled in a pregnancy study. The specimen comprised peripheral blood, sampled in the second trimester of pregnancy. This chain uses TRBV7-9 with TRBJ1-6, with 10 bases lining up with TRBD1. Here the CDR3 reads CASSSDRGQTYNSPLHF. CDR3 coding DNA: TGTGCCAGCAGCTCTGACAGGGGGCAGACCTATAATTCACCCCTCCACTTT.